A single sample is the source of the 11 T cell receptor beta chains below, sequenced in a study of T cell responses to AZD1222 COVID-19 vaccine. Libraries were prepared by immunoSEQ multiplex PCR; TCRdb keeps only in-frame clonotypes and omits some of them. In the table there are fewer than 200,000 clones, over 80% of which are singletons. Sequences were derived from peripheral blood, sampled on day 0 of AZD1222 vaccination. Source of these receptors: an adult in good health.

This chain uses TRBV7-9 with TRBJ1-1; 10 bases are shared with TRBD1. V trimming: 5 bases; J trimming: 6 bases; junction bases outside the gene matches: 6. CDR3 size: 14 residues. The germline CDR1 and CDR2 sequences are SEHNR and FQNEAQ (reference sequence). Written as DNA, the CDR3 is TGTGCCAGCAGCCGACAGGGGGCGGCCTCTGAAGCTTTCTTT. Amino acid sequence: CASSRQGAASEAFF.

The rearrangement joins TRBV5-4 to TRBJ2-6; 10 bases agree with TRBD2. This CDR3 spans 18 amino acids. The V segment lost 4 bases and the J segment 1 base; nucleotides outside the gene matches: 8. Germline V CDR1 and CDR2: SGHNT, YYREEE (reference sequence). This chain's CDR3 is CASSRTSGEASGANVLTF. The CDR3 nucleotides are TGTGCCAGCAGCCGTACTAGCGGGGAAGCTTCTGGGGCCAACGTCCTGACTTTC.

The chain has TRBV7-3 and TRBJ2-2; TRBD2 matches at 14 bases. Looked up from germline, CDR1 is SGHTA and CDR2 is FQGTGA. With V trimmed by 1 base and J by 4 bases, 11 bases remained unmatched. The CDR3 consists of 20 residues. The CDR3 DNA follows: TGTGCCAGCAGCTTAATCCCACTCGGACTAGCGGGAGGACCCACCGGGGAGCTGTTTTTT. It specifies CASSLIPLGLAGGPTGELFF.

This chain joins TRBV6-4 and TRBJ2-3; 7 bases agree with TRBD2. CDR3 size: 16 residues. The V segment lost 2 bases and the J segment 1 base; nucleotides outside the gene matches: 6. Germline CDR1 MRHNA, CDR2 SNTAGT. CDR3 loop: CASSDGTTFGTDTQYF. CDR3 in DNA: TGTGCCAGCAGTGACGGGACTACATTTGGCACAGATACGCAGTATTTT.

The chain couples TRBV4-1 to TRBJ2-7, with D perhaps assigned TRBD1 or TRBD2 (5 bases each). The V gene lost 0 bases and the J gene lost 12 bases, with 15 bases spanning the gap. This CDR3 contains 13 residues. CDR1 and CDR2 (germline): MGHRA, YSYEKL. CDR3 region: CASSQDGLRGPYF. CDR3 in DNA: TGCGCCAGCAGCCAAGATGGATTGAGGGGTCCGTACTTC.

The chain recombines TRBV6-4 with TRBJ1-2; no reliable D call. Germline CDR1 MRHNA, CDR2 SNTAGT. The CDR3 spans 13 residues. The V gene lost 5 bases and the J gene lost 6 bases, with 13 bases spanning the gap. The CDR3 protein is CASSLTIGDGYTF. The CDR3 DNA is TGTGCCAGCAGTTTGACAATCGGGGATGGCTACACCTTC.

CDR3 in amino acids: CATWVGPGLGYEQYF. DNA of the CDR3: TGTGCCACCTGGGTGGGACCGGGACTGGGCTACGAGCAGTACTTC. The chain employs TRBV2 and TRBJ2-7, with a tentative D call TRBD2 (6 bases). Trimming shortened V by 10 bases and J by 3 bases, and 22 bases separated the two germline ends. Germline-derived CDR1 and CDR2 are SNHLY and FYNNEI. The CDR3 extends over 15 amino acids.

This clone has only one observation. The chain recombines TRBV5-4 with TRBJ2-7; 12 bases agree with TRBD2. V shed 2 bases and J 6 bases; nucleotides not matched to a gene: 0. The CDR3 consists of 13 residues. Germline CDR1 and CDR2: SGHNT and YYREEE (reference sequence). This chain's CDR3 is CASSLLAGGEQYF. The CDR3 DNA reads TGTGCCAGCAGCTTACTAGCGGGGGGCGAGCAGTACTTC.

The chain couples TRBV5-1 to TRBJ2-2; 14 nucleotides match TRBD2. V was clipped by 4 bases and J by 6 bases; unmatched bases: 14. This CDR3 is 19 amino acids long. Germline CDR1 and CDR2: SGHRS and YFSETQ. The CDR3 region is CASSNSGTSGSRRPGELFF. CDR3 DNA: TGCGCCAGCAGCAACTCGGGGACTAGCGGGAGCCGTCGTCCCGGGGAGCTGTTTTTT.

The chain couples TRBV10-3 to TRBJ2-7; 9 nucleotides align to TRBD2. This CDR3 spans 15 amino acids. Per germline, CDR1 ENHRY and CDR2 SYGVKD. Germline trimming cut 4 bases from V and 3 bases from J; bases unmatched to any gene: 7. CDR3 coding DNA: TGTGCCATCAGTGGTTCGGCGGGAGGGCTCTACGAGCAGTACTTC. Its protein product is CAISGSAGGLYEQYF.

The chain carries TRBV7-6 and TRBJ1-1; D may be TRBD1 (6 bases). CDR1 is SGHVS, CDR2 FNYEAQ, per germline. The CDR3 has 16 amino acids. Trimming removed 4 bases from V and 1 base from J, with 16 bases in between. CDR3 DNA: TGTGCCAGCAGCTCCACCAAGGGGGTGGGGAACACTGAAGCTTTCTTT. Protein product: CASSSTKGVGNTEAFF.